The subject of this entry is one T cell receptor beta chain. This clonotype was detected only once. There is no known antigen for this receptor. Base qualities are missing; no much larger clone stands one base away. One read yields weak evidence. RNA was extracted using the RNeasy kit, and roughly 0.5 to 1 microgram was reverse transcribed with random hexamers. TCR beta CDR3 regions were amplified with the immunoSEQ multiplex PCR assay covering 54 Vbeta and 13 Jbeta segments. Bias from PCR amplification was corrected by using a synthetic template baseline for primer optimization and for computational correction. Per the authors' processing: Reads were annotated to V, D and J genes per IMGT and analyzed with immunoSEQ Analyzer, keeping only productive sequences. Clonality was computed as one minus Shannon entropy normalized by log2 of the number of productive unique sequences. Public and private clones were assessed among the 100 most prevalent clones of each patient and control. Clones were defined as Susac-specific when absent from the healthy and MS cohorts, from about 1,100 published viral clones and from other ImmuneACCESS disease sequences. TCRdb reanalyzed the raw reads on its own, using fastp at Q25 for trimming and MiXCR for clone calling, and kept in-frame beta chains. Each CDR3 protein gets just one entry, which takes the most common genes and DNA from the rows behind it. TCRdb's processing, not the authors', yielded these V and J calls. This sample holds more than 100,000 distinct CDR3 sequences; roughly 94% were observed only once. The biggest ten clones account for 0.28% of the sample.

Peripheral blood CD8+ and CD4+ T cells from healthy donors, Susac syndrome patients and multiple sclerosis patients were profiled using high-throughput TCR beta sequencing. The Susac syndrome patients fulfilled recently defined diagnostic criteria for either definite or probable disease. Bulk CD8+ and CD4+ T cells were purified by magnetic negative isolation, whereas CD8+ TEMRA cells were enriched by FACS. Blood was collected in EDTA tubes and processed within 24 hours, with PBMCs isolated through density gradient centrifugation. PBMCs intended for TCR sequencing were frozen in liquid nitrogen and were later thawed in a 37 degrees C water bath. The sorted or isolated CD4+, CD8+ and CD8+ TEMRA cells had a purity of 90% or higher. The sample originates from a study of CD8 T cells in Susac syndrome (dated by TCRdb to the late 2010s). At the level of the whole study: Of the Susac syndrome patients who were sequenced, eight or nine were in clinical remission while six had clinically active disease. At the time of blood withdrawal, Susac syndrome patients were either therapy-naive, taking corticosteroids (with some also receiving IVIg), or on IVIg alone. Repertoire sequencing was used to test whether CD8+ T cell activation and differentiation in Susac syndrome was antigen driven. Clonality of the CD8+ T cell repertoire was compared between roughly 13 healthy donors, roughly 14 Susac syndrome patients and fewer than 16 multiple sclerosis patients.

On the study overall, not on this receptor specifically: Susac syndrome CD8+ repertoires showed clonal expansion, highest in CD8+ TEMRA cells and greater in clinically active than remitting patients. The study acknowledged that relatively few individuals were included in the TCR sequencing and HLA analysis. Sixteen and five Susac-specific public clones were found in the total CD8+ and CD8+ TEMRA repertoires, respectively.

This TCR came from a human donor with Susac syndrome. The sequenced material came from CD8+ T cells from PBMCs.

CDR3 region: CASSPPAGGNEQFF. In nucleotide form, the sequence is TGTGCCAGCTCACCACCGGCGGGGGGAAATGAGCAGTTCTTC. Recombination connected TRBV18 to TRBJ2-1; 8 junctional bases match TRBD2. Via the germline V gene, CDR1 is KGHSH and CDR2 LQKENI. For this chain, trimming is 0 bases at the V end and 7 bases at the J end, and the number of junction bases without a gene match is 2. From the cysteine through the phenylalanine, the CDR3 covers 14 amino acids. Solely the CDR3 DNA is kept, with 42 bases framed from the first base.